The 7 T cell receptor beta chains below were found in one sample sequenced in a study of shared clonotypes between healthy human individuals. The assay was immunoSEQ multiplex PCR, and TCRdb's table has in-frame clones only and misses some. Of approximately 2.5 million clones listed, 80% to 95% are singletons. The sequenced sample consisted of naive CD4+ T cells from PBMCs. Subset in this sample: CD45RA+ positively selected. The receptors stem from a man younger than 30 in good health. Some clones in this sample may be carry-over from other donors' samples.

The chain combines TRBV28 with TRBJ1-1; TRBD1 agrees at 7 bases. After removal of 6 bases from V and 6 bases from J, the junction contained 7 bases not matched to a gene. CDR3 size: 13 residues. Germline CDR1 reads MDHEN; CDR2 reads SYDVKM. The CDR3, as DNA: TGTGCCAGCAGAATGGGGACAGTAGCTGAAGCTTTCTTT. Protein: CASRMGTVAEAFF.

V gene TRBV5-1 combines with J gene TRBJ2-7; 8 bases fit TRBD2. V lost 2 bases and J lost 0; bases outside the gene matches: 4. The CDR3 sequence is 15 residues long. Germline V lookup: CDR1 SGHRS, CDR2 YFSETQ. CDR3 amino acids: CASSFQRESSYEQYF. The DNA for the CDR3 is TGCGCCAGCAGCTTCCAGCGGGAGAGCTCCTACGAGCAGTACTTC.

The table lists this clone with a count of one. The J gene is TRBJ2-7, the V gene TRBV7-2, with 12 bases lining up with TRBD2. From germline, CDR1 is SGHTA and CDR2 FQGNSA. The CDR3 has 15 residues. After removal of 5 bases from V and 3 bases from J, the junction contained 5 bases not matched to a gene. CDR3 region: CASSAMTSGGYEQYF. CDR3 nucleotides: TGTGCCAGCAGCGCAATGACTAGCGGGGGCTACGAGCAGTACTTC. Full variable domain (missing parts from reference TRBV7-2 and TRBJ2-7): GAGVSQSPSNKVTEKGKDVELRCDPISGHTALYWYRQSLGQGLEFLIYFQGNSAPDKSGLPSDRFSAERTGGSVSTLTIQRTQQEDSAVYLCASSAMTSGGYEQYFGPGTRLTVT.

The chain is built from TRBV11-3 and TRBJ2-6; TRBD1 or TRBD2 may be the D gene (6 bases each). CDR3 length: 18 residues. V dropped 4 bases and J dropped 0 bases, with 16 bases sitting between them. The germline CDR1 and CDR2 sequences are SGHNT and YENEEA. CDR3 nucleotide sequence: TGTGCCAGCAGCTCCCAGGGGCGGGGAACCTCTGGGGCCAACGTCCTGACTTTC. Its translation: CASSSQGRGTSGANVLTF.

The genes are TRBV30 and TRBJ2-3; D remains unclear. Between the trimmed V and J ends, which lost 3 bases and 1 base, there was a span of 8 bases. Per the germline V gene, CDR1 is GTSNPN and CDR2 is SVGIG (reference sequence). The length of the CDR3 is 13 residues. The CDR3 nucleotides are TGTGCCTGGAGAAAGCCTGGCACAGATACGCAGTATTTT. Its protein is CAWRKPGTDTQYF.

The V and J genes are TRBV7-8 and TRBJ1-5; TRBD1 is a possible D gene (5 bases). V was cut by 10 bases and J by 0 bases, with 13 bases left in between. The germline CDR1 and CDR2 sequences are SGHVS and FQNEAQ. The CDR3 runs to 14 residues. DNA of the CDR3: TGTGCCACCGTCGGGGGGTATAGCAATCAGCCCCAGCATTTT. It yields the protein CATVGGYSNQPQHF.

This rearrangement joins TRBV5-4 to TRBJ2-7; 9 bases agree with TRBD2. V was pared by 0 bases and J by 2 bases, with 3 bases of the junction left unmatched. This CDR3 is built from 15 residues. Germline assignment: CDR1 SGHNT and CDR2 YYREEE (reference sequence). The CDR3, as DNA: TGTGCCAGCAGCTTGGATAGCGGGGGTGCCTACGAGCAGTACTTC. Amino acid sequence: CASSLDSGGAYEQYF.